The 8 T cell receptor beta chains below all came from one sample that was sequenced in a study of memory CD4+ T cells and cytomegalovirus serostatus (dated by TCRdb to between 2017 and 2020). Single viable CD3+CD4+CD8-CD45RO+ cells were sorted as memory CD4+ T cells on a FACSAria II. The receptor library was made with the immunoSEQ multiplex PCR assay. TCRdb obtained this table from immuneACCESS and retained in-frame rearrangements with V and J assigned. These tables miss some clones; where compared with another copy, unresolved V genes account for less than half of the shortfall, and the remainder is unexplained. This sample gives about 46,000 clones in total; roughly 78% of them show up just once. The ten largest clonotypes hold 0.94% of the sample. The specimen sequenced was memory CD4+ T cells from blood. The receptors shown here come from an adult in good health and CMV-seronegative.

The rearrangement uses TRBV29-1 and TRBJ2-3; 10 bases are a match to TRBD1. V shed 4 bases and J 0 bases; nucleotides not matched to a gene: 10. CDR3 length: 17 amino acids. Germline V gene data show CDR1 as SQVTM and CDR2 as ANQGSEA. The CDR3 nucleotides read TGCAGCGTTGGGGTCCGGGACAGGGGACTGAGCACAGATACGCAGTATTTT. Protein sequence: CSVGVRDRGLSTDTQYF.

The V and J genes are TRBV7-2 and TRBJ1-1; D is perhaps TRBD1 (6 bases). Germline V CDR1 and CDR2: SGHTA, FQGNSA. Trimming shortened V by 5 bases and J by 10 bases, and 17 bases separated the two germline ends. The CDR3 contains 13 residues. The chain's CDR3 is CASSPGGGHAAFF. In nucleotides, the CDR3 is TGTGCCAGCAGCCCGGGAGGGGGGCACGCAGCTTTCTTT.

This chain links TRBV27 with TRBJ1-1, with 9 bases that match TRBD1. The germline gives CDR1 MNHEY, CDR2 SMNVEV (reference sequence). The CDR3 extends over 15 amino acids. The ends lost 6 bases at V and 7 bases at J; junction bases unmatched: 12. CDR3: CASSKTGGPGYEAFF. CDR3 nucleotides: TGTGCCAGCAGCAAAACAGGGGGCCCTGGTTATGAAGCTTTCTTT.

CDR3 nucleotide sequence: TGTGCCAGCAGCTTGCGGGTCCGGTATAATTCACCCCTCCACTTT. Translating gives CASSLRVRYNSPLHF. This chain uses TRBV5-6 with TRBJ1-6; no firm D call. CDR1 and CDR2 (germline): SGHDT, YYEEEE. V was clipped by 1 base and J by 4 bases, with 9 bases between them. This CDR3 is built from 15 residues.

This clone is medium-sized by share. The genes are TRBV29-1 and TRBJ2-1; possibly TRBD1 for D (9 bases). This CDR3 has 14 residues. CDR1 and CDR2 from the germline V gene are SQVTM and ANQGSEA. The V end was cut by 7 bases, the J end by 4 bases, with 17 bases between. The CDR3, as DNA: TGCAGCGCCGGGGGGGGACAGGGTTACAATGAGCAGTTCTTC. Translating gives CSAGGGQGYNEQFF.

This CDR3 reads CASSWSGTGVGETQYF. The CDR3 DNA is TGTGCCAGCAGTTGGTCAGGGACAGGGGTGGGGGAGACCCAGTACTTC. J is TRBJ2-5 and V is TRBV27; 10 bases align to TRBD1. The CDR3 has 16 residues. Germline assignment: CDR1 MNHEY and CDR2 SMNVEV (reference sequence). Trimming cost V 4 bases and J 5 bases; bases outside gene matches: 10.

The CDR3 region is CATQTGIQETQYF. DNA of the CDR3: TGTGCCACCCAGACAGGGATCCAAGAGACCCAGTACTTC. The chain recombines TRBV10-3 with TRBJ2-5; 7 nucleotides match TRBD1. V lost 10 bases, J lost 1 base, and 6 bases stayed unmatched. The CDR3 extends over 13 amino acids. Germline loops: CDR1 ENHRY, CDR2 SYGVKD.

The chain links TRBV7-2 to TRBJ1-2; TRBD1 is a possible D gene (5 bases). The germline gives CDR1 SGHTA, CDR2 FQGNSA. The CDR3 totals 14 residues. Trimming left V 3 bases short and J 6 bases short, with 14 bases between. This CDR3 is CASSFYLQDDGYTF. DNA of the CDR3: TGTGCCAGCAGCTTTTACCTACAGGATGATGGCTACACCTTC.